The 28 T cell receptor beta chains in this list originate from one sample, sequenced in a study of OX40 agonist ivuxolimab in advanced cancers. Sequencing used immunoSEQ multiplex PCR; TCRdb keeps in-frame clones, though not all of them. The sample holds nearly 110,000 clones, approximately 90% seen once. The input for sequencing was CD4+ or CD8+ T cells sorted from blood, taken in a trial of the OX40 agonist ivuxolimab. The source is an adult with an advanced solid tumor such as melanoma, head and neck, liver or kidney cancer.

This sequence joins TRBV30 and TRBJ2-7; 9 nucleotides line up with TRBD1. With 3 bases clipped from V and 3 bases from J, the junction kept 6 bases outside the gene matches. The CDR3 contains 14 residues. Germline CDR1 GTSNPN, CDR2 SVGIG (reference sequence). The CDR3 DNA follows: TGTGCCTGGAGACAGGGGGCTAAAAGCTACGAGCAGTACTTC. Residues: CAWRQGAKSYEQYF.

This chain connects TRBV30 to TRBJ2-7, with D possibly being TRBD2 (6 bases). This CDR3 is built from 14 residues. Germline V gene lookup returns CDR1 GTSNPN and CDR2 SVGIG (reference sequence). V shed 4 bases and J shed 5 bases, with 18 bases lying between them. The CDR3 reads CAWTGRAVIHEQYF. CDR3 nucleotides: TGTGCCTGGACCGGGAGAGCAGTTATCCACGAGCAGTACTTC.

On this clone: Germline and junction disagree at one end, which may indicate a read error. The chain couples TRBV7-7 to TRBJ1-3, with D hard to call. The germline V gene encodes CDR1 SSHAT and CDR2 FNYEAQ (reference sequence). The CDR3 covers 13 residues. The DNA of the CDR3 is TGTGCTAGCAGCCCCGGGATAACTGACACCATATATTTT. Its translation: CASSPGITDTIYF.

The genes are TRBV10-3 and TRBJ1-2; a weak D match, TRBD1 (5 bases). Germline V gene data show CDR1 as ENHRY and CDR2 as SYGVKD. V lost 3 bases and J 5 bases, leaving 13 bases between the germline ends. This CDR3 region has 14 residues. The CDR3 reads CAISDVDSPYGYTF. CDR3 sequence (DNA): TGTGCCATCAGTGACGTAGACAGCCCTTATGGCTACACCTTC.

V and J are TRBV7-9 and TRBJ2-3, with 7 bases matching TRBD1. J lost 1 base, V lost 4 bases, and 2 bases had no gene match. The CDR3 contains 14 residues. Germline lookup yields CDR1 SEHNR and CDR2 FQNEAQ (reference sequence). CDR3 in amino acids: CASSYTGGTDTQYF. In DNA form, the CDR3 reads TGTGCCAGCAGCTATACAGGGGGCACAGATACGCAGTATTTT.

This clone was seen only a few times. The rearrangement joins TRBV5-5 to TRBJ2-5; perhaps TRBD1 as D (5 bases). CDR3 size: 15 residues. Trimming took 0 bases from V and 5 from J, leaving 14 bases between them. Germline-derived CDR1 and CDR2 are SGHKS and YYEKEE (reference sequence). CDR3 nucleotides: TGTGCCAGCAGCTTGGGCGTGGGGCTCCGGGAGACCCAGTACTTC. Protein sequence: CASSLGVGLRETQYF.

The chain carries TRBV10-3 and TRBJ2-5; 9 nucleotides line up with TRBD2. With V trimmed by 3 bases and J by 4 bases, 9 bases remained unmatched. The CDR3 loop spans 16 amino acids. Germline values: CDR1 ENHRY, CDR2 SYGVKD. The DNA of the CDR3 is TGTGCCATCAGTGATTCTCGCGGGGGGGCCGGAGAGACCCAGTACTTC. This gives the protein CAISDSRGGAGETQYF.

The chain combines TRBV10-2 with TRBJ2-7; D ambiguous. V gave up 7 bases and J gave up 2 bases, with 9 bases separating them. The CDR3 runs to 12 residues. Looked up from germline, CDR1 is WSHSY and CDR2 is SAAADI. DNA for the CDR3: TGCGCCAGCACAAAGGTCGCCTACGAGCAGTACTTC. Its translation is CASTKVAYEQYF.

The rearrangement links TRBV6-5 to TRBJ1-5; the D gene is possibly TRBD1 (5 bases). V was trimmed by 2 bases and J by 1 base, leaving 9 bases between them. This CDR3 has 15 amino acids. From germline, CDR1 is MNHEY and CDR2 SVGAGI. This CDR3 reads CASSYMAGSNQPQHF. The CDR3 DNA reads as TGTGCCAGCAGTTACATGGCAGGGAGCAATCAGCCCCAGCATTTT.

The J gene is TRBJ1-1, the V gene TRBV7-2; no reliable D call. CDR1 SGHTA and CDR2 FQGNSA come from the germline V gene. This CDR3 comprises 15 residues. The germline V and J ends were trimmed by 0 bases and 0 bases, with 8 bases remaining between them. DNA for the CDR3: TGTGCCAGCAGCTTAGCATCAGAGTTGAACACTGAAGCTTTCTTT. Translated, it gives CASSLASELNTEAFF.

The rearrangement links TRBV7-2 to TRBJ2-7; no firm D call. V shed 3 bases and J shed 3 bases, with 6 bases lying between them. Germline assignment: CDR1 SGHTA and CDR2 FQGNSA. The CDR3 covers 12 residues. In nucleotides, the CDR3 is TGTGCCAGCAGCTTGAGCGACTACGAGCAGTACTTC. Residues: CASSLSDYEQYF.

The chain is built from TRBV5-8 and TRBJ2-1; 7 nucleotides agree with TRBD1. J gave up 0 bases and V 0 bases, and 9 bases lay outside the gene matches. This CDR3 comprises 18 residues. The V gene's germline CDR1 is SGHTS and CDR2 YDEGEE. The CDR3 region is CASSLGHGTESSYNEQFF. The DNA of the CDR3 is TGTGCCAGCAGCTTGGGACACGGGACAGAGAGCTCCTACAATGAGCAGTTCTTC.

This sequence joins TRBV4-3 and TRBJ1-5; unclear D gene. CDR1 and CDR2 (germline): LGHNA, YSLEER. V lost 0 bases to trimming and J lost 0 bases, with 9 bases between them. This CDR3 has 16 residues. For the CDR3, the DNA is TGCGCCAGCAGCCAAGAAGCAGCGAATAGCAATCAGCCCCAGCATTTT. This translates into CASSQEAANSNQPQHF.

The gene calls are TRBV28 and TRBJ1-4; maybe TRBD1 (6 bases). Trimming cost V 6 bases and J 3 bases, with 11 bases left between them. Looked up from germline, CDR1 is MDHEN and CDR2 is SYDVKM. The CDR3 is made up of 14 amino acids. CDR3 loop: CASRKQGPNEKLFF. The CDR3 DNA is TGTGCCAGCAGGAAACAGGGCCCTAATGAAAAACTGTTTTTT.

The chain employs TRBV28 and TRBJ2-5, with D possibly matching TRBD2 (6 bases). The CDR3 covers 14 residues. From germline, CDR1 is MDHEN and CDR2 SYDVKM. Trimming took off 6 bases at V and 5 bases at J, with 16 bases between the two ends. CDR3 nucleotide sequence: TGTGCCAGCAGGGGGACTGCGGGGCGGGAGACCCAGTACTTC. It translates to CASRGTAGRETQYF. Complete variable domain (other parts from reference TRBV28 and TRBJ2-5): DVKVTQSSRYLVKRTGEKVFLECVQDMDHENMFWYRQDPGLGLRLIYFSYDVKMKEKGDIPEGYSVSREKKERFSLILESASTNQTSMYLCASRGTAGRETQYFGPGTRLLVL.

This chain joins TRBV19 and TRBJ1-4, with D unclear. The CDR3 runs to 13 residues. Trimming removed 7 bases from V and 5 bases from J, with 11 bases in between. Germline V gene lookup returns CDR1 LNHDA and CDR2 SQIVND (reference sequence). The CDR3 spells CASMGSYNEKLFF. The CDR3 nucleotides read TGTGCCAGTATGGGGAGTTACAATGAAAAACTGTTTTTT.

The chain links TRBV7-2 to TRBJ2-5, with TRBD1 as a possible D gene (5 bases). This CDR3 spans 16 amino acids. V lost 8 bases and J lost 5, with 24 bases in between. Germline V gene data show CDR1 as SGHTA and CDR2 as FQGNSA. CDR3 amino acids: CASASGASTALETQYF. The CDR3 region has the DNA TGTGCCAGCGCTAGTGGGGCCTCAACAGCCCTGGAGACCCAGTACTTC.

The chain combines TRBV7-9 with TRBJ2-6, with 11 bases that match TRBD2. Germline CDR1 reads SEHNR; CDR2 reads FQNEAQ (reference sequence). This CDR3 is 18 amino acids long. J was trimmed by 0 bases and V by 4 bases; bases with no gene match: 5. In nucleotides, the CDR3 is TGTGCCAGCAGCTACACTAGCGGGGGATCCTCTGGGGCCAACGTCCTGACTTTC. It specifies CASSYTSGGSSGANVLTF.

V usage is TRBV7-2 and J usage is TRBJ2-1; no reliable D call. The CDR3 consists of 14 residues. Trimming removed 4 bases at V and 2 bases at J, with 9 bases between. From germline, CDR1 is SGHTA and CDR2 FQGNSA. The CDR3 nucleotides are TGTGCCAGCAGCTCCCCGCCAGCCTACAATGAGCAGTTCTTC. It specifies CASSSPPAYNEQFF.

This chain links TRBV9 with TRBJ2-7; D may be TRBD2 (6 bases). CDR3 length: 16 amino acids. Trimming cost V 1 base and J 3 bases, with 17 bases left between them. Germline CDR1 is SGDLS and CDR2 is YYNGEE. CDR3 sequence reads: CASSVMSSAQHYEQYF. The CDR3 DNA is TGTGCCAGCAGCGTAATGTCTAGCGCCCAACACTACGAGCAGTACTTC.

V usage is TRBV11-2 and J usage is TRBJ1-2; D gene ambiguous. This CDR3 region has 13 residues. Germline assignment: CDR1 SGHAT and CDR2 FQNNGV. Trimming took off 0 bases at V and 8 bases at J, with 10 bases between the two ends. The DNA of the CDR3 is TGTGCCAGCAGCTTAGATAAGGATCGGGGCTACACCTTC. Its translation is CASSLDKDRGYTF.

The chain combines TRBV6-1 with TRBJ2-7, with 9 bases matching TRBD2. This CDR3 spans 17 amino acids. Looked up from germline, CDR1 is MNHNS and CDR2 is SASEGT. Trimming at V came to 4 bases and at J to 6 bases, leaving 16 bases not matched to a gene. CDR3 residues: CASSGGTSLGLAGEQYF. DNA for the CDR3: TGTGCCAGCAGTGGCGGGACTAGCCTAGGTTTGGCTGGCGAGCAGTACTTC.

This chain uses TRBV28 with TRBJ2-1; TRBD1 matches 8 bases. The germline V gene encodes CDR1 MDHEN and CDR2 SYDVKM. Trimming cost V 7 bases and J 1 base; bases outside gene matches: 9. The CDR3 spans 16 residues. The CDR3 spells CASTGGQVTSYNEQFF. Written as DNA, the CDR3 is TGTGCCAGCACCGGGGGACAGGTAACATCCTACAATGAGCAGTTCTTC.

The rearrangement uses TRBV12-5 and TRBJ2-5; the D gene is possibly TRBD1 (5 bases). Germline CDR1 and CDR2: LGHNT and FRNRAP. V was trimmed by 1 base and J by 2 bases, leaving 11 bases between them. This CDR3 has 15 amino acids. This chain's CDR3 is CASGLGQGNQETQYF. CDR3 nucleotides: TGTGCTAGTGGTTTGGGGCAGGGCAATCAAGAGACCCAGTACTTC.

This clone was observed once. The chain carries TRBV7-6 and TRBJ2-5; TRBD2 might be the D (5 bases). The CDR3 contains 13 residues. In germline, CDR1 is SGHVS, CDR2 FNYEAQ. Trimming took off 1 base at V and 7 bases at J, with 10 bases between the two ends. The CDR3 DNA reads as TGTGCCAGCAGCTTAGACGTGGCGGGGACCCAGTACTTC. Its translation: CASSLDVAGTQYF.

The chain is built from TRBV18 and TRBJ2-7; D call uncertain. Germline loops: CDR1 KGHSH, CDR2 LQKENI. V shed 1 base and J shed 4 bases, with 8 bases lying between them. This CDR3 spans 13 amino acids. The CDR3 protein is CASSPRAGYEQYF. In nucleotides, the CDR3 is TGTGCCAGCTCACCACGGGCTGGTTACGAGCAGTACTTC.

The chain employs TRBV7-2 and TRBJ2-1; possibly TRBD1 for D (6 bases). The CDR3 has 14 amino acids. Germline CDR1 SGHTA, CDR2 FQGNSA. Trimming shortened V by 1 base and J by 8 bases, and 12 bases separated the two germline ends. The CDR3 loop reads CASSLDAGVDEQFF. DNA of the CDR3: TGTGCCAGCAGCTTAGACGCAGGGGTCGATGAGCAGTTCTTC.

The CDR3 nucleotides read TGTGCCAGTAGTATAATGGGGGGGACAGGGTATCAGCCCCAGCATTTT. This gives the protein CASSIMGGTGYQPQHF. The chain has TRBV19 and TRBJ1-5; 9 positions match TRBD1. CDR1 and CDR2 from the germline V gene are LNHDA and SQIVND (reference sequence). This CDR3 spans 16 amino acids. The V segment lost 2 bases and the J segment 5 bases; nucleotides outside the gene matches: 7.